A selection of T cell receptor beta chains follows, all from one sample in a study of blood T cells in healthy people across ages. From the 5' RACE reads, TCRdb called clonotypes with MiXCR, one entry per CDR3 protein. The sample holds approximately 960,000 distinct CDR3 sequences, 29% seen once. These same data were also listed under a study on T cells of mothers and their children.

The sample taken for sequencing was blood. These receptors were obtained from a woman aged 40-49 years in good health. The CDR3 runs from the conserved cysteine through the conserved F or W. A D gene is named only where the DNA matches it firmly. A clone size is listed for some rows: how often the clone was seen (once, few, many), or a class if it is expanded.

CDR3 DNA	CDR3 protein	clone size	V gene	J gene	D gene
TGTGCCAGCAGTTGGGACAGTCGAGAGACCCAGTACTTC	CASSWDSRETQYF	many	TRBV11-2	TRBJ2-5	TRBD1
TGCAGTGCTACTGTTGACAGGGAGCAGTACTTC	CSATVDREQYF	many	TRBV20-1	TRBJ2-7	NA
TGTGCCAGCAGCTCGGACTCAAAGGATCCGGGCCGTTTTTTTGAGCAGTACTTC	CASSSDSKDPGRFFEQYF	NA	TRBV7-9	TRBJ2-5	NA
TGCGCCAGCAGCCAGGGGCAGGCAGGGTCCCCCTACGAGCAGTACTTC	CASSQGQAGSPYEQYF	many	TRBV4-1	TRBJ2-7	NA
TGTGCCAGCAGCCCTTTTGGGGCGGGGGCTCCACCCTACGAGCAGTACTTC	CASSPFGAGAPPYEQYF	many	TRBV7-2	TRBJ2-7	NA
TGCAGTGCCAAAGGAGGGGAAGGCTCCTATAATTCACCCCTCCACTTT	CSAKGGEGSYNSPLHF	NA	TRBV20-1	TRBJ1-6	NA
TGTGCCAGCTCTAATCCGGGAACCGGCCGCGCCTACACCTTC	CASSNPGTGRAYTF	few	TRBV28	TRBJ1-2	NA
TGTGCCAGCAGTGGTTTCAACCGGGACAGGGGGCTTGGCTACACCTTC	CASSGFNRDRGLGYTF	NA	TRBV2	TRBJ1-2	TRBD1
TGTGCCTGGACAAATAACTATGGCTACACCTTC	CAWTNNYGYTF	NA	TRBV30	TRBJ1-2	NA
TGTGCCAGCAGCTTAGCAGGGAGCAATGACAAACGGTTTTTT	CASSLAGSNDKRFF	NA	TRBV7-9	TRBJ1-4	NA
TGTGCCAGCAGCTTAAACTCGGACTACGAGCAGTACTTC	CASSLNSDYEQYF	many	TRBV7-3	TRBJ2-7	NA